This T cell receptor beta chain comes out of a study of blood T cell repertoires in COVID-19. Turning to the study itself: Sites in the United States, Italy and Spain provided acute and convalescent COVID-19 samples. From T cells, B-cell-depleted T cells, or PBMCs came the material, which was cDNA or gDNA.

In germline, CDR1 is SGHTA, CDR2 FQGTGA. The CDR3 runs 15 residues. V was cut by 5 bases and J by 4 bases, with 15 bases left in between. Residents of 24 US areas, aged 18 to 89 years, made up the participants. In its sample, this clone was seen once. Sequencing was performed with immunoSEQ multiplex PCR; in TCRdb, only in-frame clones are kept and a portion is missing. In the table there are approximately 350,000 clones, 75% to 90% of which are singletons. The material sequenced was PBMCs or T cells enriched from blood (not recorded which). This sequence originates from a man aged 18-30 years who had recovered from COVID-19. The rearrangement links TRBV7-3 to TRBJ2-1; D may be TRBD1 (6 bases). The CDR3 DNA reads TGTGCCAGCAGCGGGGGCGGGTCCTTATACAATGAGCAGTTCTTC. Translated, it gives CASSGGGSLYNEQFF.